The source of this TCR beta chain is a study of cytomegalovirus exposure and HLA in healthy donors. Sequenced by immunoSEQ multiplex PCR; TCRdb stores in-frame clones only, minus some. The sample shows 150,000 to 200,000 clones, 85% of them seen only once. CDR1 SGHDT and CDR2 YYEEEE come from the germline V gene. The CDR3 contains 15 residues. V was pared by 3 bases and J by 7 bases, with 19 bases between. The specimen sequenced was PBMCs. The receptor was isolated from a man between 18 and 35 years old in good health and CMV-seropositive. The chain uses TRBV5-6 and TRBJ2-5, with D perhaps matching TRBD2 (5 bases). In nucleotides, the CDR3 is TGTGCCAGCAGCTCCCCGAGGATCGCGGCGGGGACCCAGTACTTC. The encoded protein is CASSSPRIAAGTQYF.